The entry that follows covers one T cell receptor beta chain sequence. Its antigen remains undetermined. Base-call qualities are not available, and no considerably larger clone is one nucleotide away. CDR1 and CDR2 (LNHDA, SQIVND) derive from the germline V gene (reference sequence). The CDR3 spans 16 residues, from the cysteine through the phenylalanine. The read is trimmed to its CDR3 DNA, 48 bases read in frame from base 1. V was cut back by 5 bases and J by 5 bases, leaving a gap of 22 bases between them. The collaborating institutions used their own protocols to collect whole blood in K2EDTA tubes. For TCRbeta analysis, collaborators shipped samples as frozen whole blood, isolated PBMCs, or DNA extracted from either of those sample types. TCRbeta CDR3 regions were amplified from genomic DNA using the immunoSEQ Assay, a bias-controlled multiplex PCR. In the original analysis: The number of nucleated cells in each sample was estimated from the amplification of reference gene primers within the assay. Sequence reads were collapsed and filtered to measure the absolute abundance of every unique TCRbeta CDR3 rearrangement. For each sample, productive Simpson clonality was calculated as the square root of Simpson's diversity index over productive rearrangements. The immuneACCESS repertoire file appears here via TCRdb, limited to in-frame rearrangements. These files lack a portion of the clones; in checked studies, under half of the deficit traces to unresolved V genes, and the cause of the others is not known. That table gives V, J and clone size, and the DNA gave D and trimming. The sample table holds approximately 250,000 clones, of which 84% were seen once. Jointly, the top ten make up roughly 4% of the sample.

This entry belongs to a study of blood T cell repertoires in COVID-19 (dated by TCRdb to the early 2020s). Looking at the study overall: Collaborator samples came from the United States, Italy and Spain and covered acute and convalescent phases of COVID-19. The prospective study material was composed of cDNA or gDNA derived from T cells, B-cell-depleted T cells, or PBMCs. Deeply sampled blood TCRbeta repertoires from subjects exposed to, actively infected with, or recovered from COVID-19 were included in the dataset. A freely available public database, intended as a resource for researchers studying the immune response to SARS-CoV-2, is where the repertoires were released. Samples came from the ongoing ImmuneRACE study (first 160 participants) plus 1,254 subjects from 6 global collaborators. The sample metadata nearly always contained a de-identified subject ID, COVID-19 status, age in years and sex. Where available, HLA class I and class II types were taken from metadata supplied by the sample provider and were not determined by assay-based typing.

The paper as a whole reports these results and caveats: The amount of clinical and demographic metadata varied by source and participant and was provided uncurated.

Sequencing used peripheral blood. The sequence was collected from a man between 60 and 75 years old with acute or convalescent COVID-19. The chain is made from TRBV19 and TRBJ2-7; possibly the D gene is TRBD1, per 6 matching bases. The CDR3 amino acid sequence is: CASSGGTGHRLDEQYF. The DNA is TGTGCCAGTAGTGGTGGTACGGGACACCGGTTGGACGAGCAGTACTTC. Outside the CDR3, residues come from the reference TRBV19 and TRBJ2-7 proteins, so the full variable domain is: DGGITQSPKYLFRKEGQNVTLSCEQNLNHDAMYWYRQDPGQGLRLIYYSQIVNDFQKGDIAEGYSVSREKKESFPLTVTSAQKNPTAFYLCASSGGTGHRLDEQYFGPGTRLTVT.